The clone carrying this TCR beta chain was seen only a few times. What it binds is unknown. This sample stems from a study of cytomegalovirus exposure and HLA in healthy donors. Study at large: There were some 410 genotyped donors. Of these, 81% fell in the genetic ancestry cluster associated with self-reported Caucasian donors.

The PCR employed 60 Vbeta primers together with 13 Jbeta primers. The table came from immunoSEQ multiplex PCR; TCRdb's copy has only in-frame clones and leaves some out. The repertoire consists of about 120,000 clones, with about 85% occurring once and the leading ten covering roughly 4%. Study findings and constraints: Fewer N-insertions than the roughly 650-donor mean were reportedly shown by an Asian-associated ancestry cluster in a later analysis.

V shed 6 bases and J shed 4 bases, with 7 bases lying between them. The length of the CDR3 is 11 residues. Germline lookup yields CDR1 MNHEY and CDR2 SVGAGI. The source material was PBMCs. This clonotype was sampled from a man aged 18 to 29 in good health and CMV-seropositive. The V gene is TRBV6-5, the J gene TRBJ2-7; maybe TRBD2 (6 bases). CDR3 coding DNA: TGTGCCAGCAGGGAGGGATACGAGCAGTACTTC. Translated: CASREGYEQYF.